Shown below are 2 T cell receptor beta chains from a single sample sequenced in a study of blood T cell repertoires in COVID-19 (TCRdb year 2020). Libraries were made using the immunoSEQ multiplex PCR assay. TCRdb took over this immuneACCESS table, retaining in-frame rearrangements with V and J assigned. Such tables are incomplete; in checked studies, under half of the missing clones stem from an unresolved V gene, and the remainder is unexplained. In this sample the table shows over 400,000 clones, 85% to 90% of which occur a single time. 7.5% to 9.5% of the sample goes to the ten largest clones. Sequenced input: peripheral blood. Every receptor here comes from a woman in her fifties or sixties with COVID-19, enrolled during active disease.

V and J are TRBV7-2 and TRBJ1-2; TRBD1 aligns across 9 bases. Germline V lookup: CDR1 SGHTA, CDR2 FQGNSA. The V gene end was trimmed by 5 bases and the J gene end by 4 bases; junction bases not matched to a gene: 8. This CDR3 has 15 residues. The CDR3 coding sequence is TGTGCCAGCAGCCTGGGGACAGGGAAGGGCTATGGCTACACCTTC. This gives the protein CASSLGTGKGYGYTF.

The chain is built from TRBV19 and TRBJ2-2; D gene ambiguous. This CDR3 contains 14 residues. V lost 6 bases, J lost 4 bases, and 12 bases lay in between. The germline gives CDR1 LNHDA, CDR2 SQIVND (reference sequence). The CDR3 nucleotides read TGTGCCAGTAGGCCCCGCAGGCTCACCGGGGAGCTGTTTTTT. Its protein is CASRPRRLTGELFF.